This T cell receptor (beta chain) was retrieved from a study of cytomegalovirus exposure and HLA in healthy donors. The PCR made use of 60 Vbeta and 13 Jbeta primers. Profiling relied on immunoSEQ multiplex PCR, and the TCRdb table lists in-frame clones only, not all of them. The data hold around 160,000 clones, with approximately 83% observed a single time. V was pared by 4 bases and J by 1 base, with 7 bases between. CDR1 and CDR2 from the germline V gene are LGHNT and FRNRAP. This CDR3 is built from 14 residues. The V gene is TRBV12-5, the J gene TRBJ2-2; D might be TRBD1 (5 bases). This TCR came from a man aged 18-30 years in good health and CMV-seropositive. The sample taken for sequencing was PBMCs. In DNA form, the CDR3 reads TGTGCTAGTGGTTCTCAGGGGAACACCGGGGAGCTGTTTTTT. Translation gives CASGSQGNTGELFF.